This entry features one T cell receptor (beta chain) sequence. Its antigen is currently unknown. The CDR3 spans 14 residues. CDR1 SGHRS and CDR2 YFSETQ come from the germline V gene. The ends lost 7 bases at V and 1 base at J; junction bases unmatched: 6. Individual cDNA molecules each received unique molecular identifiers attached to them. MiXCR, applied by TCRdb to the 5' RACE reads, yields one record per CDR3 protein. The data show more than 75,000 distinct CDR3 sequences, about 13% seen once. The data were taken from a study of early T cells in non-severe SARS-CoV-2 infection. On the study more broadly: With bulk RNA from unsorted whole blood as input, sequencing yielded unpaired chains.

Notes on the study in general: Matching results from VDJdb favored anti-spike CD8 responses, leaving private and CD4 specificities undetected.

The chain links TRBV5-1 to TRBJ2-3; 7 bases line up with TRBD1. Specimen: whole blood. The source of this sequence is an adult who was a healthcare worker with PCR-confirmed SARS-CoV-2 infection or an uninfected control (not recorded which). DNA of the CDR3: TGCGCCAGCCAAGACACAGGGGGCACAGATACGCAGTATTTT. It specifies CASQDTGGTDTQYF.